This T cell receptor (beta chain) was captured in a study of identifying expanded T cells in peripheral blood. Produced via immunoSEQ multiplex PCR; TCRdb's table is partial and in-frame only. The sample has about 83,000 clones, about 88% seen once; the top ten hold around 2.8%. Study-wide results and limits: Differentially abundant clones: about 1.1 between replicates, 15 to 17 at 2 to 3 weeks, over 18 at four.

No infections or other immune events were documented during collection. After removal of 7 bases from V and 1 base from J, the junction contained 19 bases not matched to a gene. The CDR3 runs 19 residues. Per the germline V gene, CDR1 is MDHEN and CDR2 is SYDVKM. This clone was observed a single time. Its antigen is unidentified. Material for sequencing was blood. This rearrangement joins TRBV28 to TRBJ1-5, with TRBD1 matching 7 bases. This TCR came from a person aged 18 to 75 in good health. The CDR3 sequence: CASTQQGFGGILSNQPQHF. In nucleotides, the CDR3 is TGTGCCAGCACCCAACAGGGGTTCGGGGGGATTTTAAGCAATCAGCCCCAGCATTTT.